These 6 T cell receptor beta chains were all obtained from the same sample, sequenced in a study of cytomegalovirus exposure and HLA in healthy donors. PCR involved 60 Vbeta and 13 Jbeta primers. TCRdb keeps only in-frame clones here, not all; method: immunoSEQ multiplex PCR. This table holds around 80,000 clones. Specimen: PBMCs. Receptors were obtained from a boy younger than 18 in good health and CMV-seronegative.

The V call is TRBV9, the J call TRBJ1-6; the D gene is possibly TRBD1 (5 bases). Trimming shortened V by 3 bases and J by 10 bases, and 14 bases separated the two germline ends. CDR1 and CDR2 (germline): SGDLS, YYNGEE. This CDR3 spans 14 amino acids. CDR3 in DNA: TGTGCCAGCAGCGCTAAGCCGGGGGGGTCACCCCTCCACTTT. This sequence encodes CASSAKPGGSPLHF.

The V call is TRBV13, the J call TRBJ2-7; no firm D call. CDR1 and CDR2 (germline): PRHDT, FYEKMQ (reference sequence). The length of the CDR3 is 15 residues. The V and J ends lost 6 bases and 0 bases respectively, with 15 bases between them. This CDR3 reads CASRIGGDSSYEQYF. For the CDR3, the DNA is TGTGCCAGCAGAATTGGCGGAGATAGCTCCTACGAGCAGTACTTC.

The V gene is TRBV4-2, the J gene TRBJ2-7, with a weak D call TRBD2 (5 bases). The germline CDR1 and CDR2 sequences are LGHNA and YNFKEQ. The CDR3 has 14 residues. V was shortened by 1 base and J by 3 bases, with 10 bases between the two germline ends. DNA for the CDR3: TGTGCCAGCAGCCAAGGTAAGGGAGACTACGAGCAGTACTTC. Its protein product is CASSQGKGDYEQYF.

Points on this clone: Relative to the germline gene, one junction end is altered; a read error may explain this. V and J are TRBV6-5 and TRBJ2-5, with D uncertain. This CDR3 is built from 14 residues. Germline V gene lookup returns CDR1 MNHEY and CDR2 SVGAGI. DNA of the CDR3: TGTGCCAGCAGGGCAGACAAGTACCAAGAGAACCAGTACTTC. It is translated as CASRADKYQENQYF.

CDR3 sequence: CASSQDRAGVPTDTQYF. In DNA form, the CDR3 reads TGCGCCAGCAGCCAAGATAGGGCGGGAGTCCCCACAGATACGCAGTATTTT. This chain links TRBV4-1 with TRBJ2-3, with TRBD2 matching 7 bases. The CDR3 contains 17 residues. Germline lookup yields CDR1 MGHRA and CDR2 YSYEKL. The J segment lost 2 bases and the V segment lost 0 bases, leaving 8 bases of the junction unmatched.

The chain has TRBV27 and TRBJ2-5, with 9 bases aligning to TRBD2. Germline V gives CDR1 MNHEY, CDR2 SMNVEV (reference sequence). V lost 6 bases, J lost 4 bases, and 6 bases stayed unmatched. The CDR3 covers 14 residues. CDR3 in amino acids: CASSNTGLAETQYF. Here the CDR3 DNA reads TGTGCCAGCAGCAACACGGGACTAGCAGAGACCCAGTACTTC.